This T cell receptor beta chain was documented in a study of identical twins. Points from the study as a whole: The study found that models underestimated out-of-frame TCR alpha sharing in monozygotic twins.

Unique molecular identifiers were present on the cDNA, and a universal primer site came from template switching. TCRdb redid the calling of the 5' RACE reads with MiXCR, one entry per CDR3 protein. The table records 350,000 to 500,000 distinct CDR3 sequences, less than 20% of them present only once. Trimming stripped 2 bases from V and 4 bases from J, with 12 bases between. The germline CDR1 and CDR2 sequences are MNHEY and SMNVEV (reference sequence). The CDR3 covers 15 residues. Concerning this clonotype: Its antigen remains unknown.

This clonotype originated in a man between 50 and 59 years old in good health. Material for sequencing was naive T cells sorted from blood. The chain is built from TRBV27 and TRBJ2-1; possible D gene TRBD2, 7 bases. Written as DNA, the CDR3 is TGTGCCAGCAGTTTAGGGGGGGGCCTTTACAATGAGCAGTTCTTC. This codes for CASSLGGGLYNEQFF.